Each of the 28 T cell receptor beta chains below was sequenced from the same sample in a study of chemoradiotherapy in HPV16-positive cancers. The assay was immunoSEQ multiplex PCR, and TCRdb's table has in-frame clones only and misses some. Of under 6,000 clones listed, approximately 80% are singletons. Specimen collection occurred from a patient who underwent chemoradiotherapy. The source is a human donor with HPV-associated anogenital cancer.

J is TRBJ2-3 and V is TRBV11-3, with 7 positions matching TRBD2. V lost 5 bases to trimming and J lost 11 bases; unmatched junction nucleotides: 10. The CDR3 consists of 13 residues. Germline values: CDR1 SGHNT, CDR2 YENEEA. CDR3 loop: CASSPSTTGGQYF. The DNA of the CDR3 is TGTGCCAGCAGCCCCTCCACAACGGGAGGGCAGTATTTT.

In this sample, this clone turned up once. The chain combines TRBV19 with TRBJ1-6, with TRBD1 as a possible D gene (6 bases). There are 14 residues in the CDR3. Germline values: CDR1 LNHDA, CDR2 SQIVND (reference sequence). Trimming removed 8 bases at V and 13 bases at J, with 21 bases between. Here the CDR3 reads CASSLQGYGIPLHF. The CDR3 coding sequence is TGTGCCAGTTCTTTACAGGGTTACGGCATCCCCCTCCACTTT.

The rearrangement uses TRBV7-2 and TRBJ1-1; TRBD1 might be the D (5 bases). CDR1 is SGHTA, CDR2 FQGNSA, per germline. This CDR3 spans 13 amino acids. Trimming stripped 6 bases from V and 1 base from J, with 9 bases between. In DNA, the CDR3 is TGTGCCAGCAGTCCCGGACAGAACACTGAAGCTTTCTTT. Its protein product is CASSPGQNTEAFF.

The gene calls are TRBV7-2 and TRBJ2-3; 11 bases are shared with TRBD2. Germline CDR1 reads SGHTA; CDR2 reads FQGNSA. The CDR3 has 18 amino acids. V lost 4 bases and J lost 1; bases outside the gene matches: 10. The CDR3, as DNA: TGTGCCAGCAGCTGGCGTGGGATAGCGGGGGGGCGCACAGATACGCAGTATTTT. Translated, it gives CASSWRGIAGGRTDTQYF.

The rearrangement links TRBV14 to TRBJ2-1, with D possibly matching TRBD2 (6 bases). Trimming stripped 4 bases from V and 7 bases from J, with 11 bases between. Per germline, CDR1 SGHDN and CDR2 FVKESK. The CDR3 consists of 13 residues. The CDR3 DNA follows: TGTGCCAGCAGCCGGTACGGGGGAAATGAGCAGTTCTTC. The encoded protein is CASSRYGGNEQFF. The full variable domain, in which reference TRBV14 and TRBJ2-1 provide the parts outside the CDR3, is EAGVTQFPSHSVIEKGQTVTLRCDPISGHDNLYWYRRVMGKEIKFLLHFVKESKQDESGMPNNRFLAERTGGTYSTLKVQPAELEDSGVYFCASSRYGGNEQFFGPGTRLTVL.

Here the CDR3 reads CASSPGGNIEKLFF. The CDR3 DNA is TGTGCCAGTAGCCCAGGGGGCAATATTGAAAAACTGTTTTTT. V gene TRBV19 combines with J gene TRBJ1-4, with 8 bases lining up with TRBD1. CDR3 length equals 14 residues. J gave up 7 bases and V 6 bases, and 7 bases lay outside the gene matches. Per germline, CDR1 LNHDA and CDR2 SQIVND (reference sequence).

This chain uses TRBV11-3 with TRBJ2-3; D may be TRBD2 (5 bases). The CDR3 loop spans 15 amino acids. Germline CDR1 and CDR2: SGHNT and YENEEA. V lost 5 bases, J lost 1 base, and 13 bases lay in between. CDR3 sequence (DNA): TGTGCCAGCAGCGGCCGGCGGGTACGCACAGATACGCAGTATTTT. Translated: CASSGRRVRTDTQYF.

DNA of the CDR3: TGTGCCAGCAGTGAAGAAGACAGGGGATGGCAGCCCCAGCATTTT. Translating gives CASSEEDRGWQPQHF. The J gene is TRBJ1-5, the V gene TRBV6-1; TRBD1 agrees at 8 bases. This CDR3 has 15 residues. The germline V gene has CDR1 MNHNS and CDR2 SASEGT. V shed 1 base and J 7 bases; nucleotides not matched to a gene: 6.

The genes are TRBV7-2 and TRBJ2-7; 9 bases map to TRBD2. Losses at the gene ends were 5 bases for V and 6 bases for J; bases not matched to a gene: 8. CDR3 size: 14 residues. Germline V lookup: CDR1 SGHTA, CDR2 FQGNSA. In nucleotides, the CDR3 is TGTGCCAGCAGCGCTAGCGGGATTGTTGGCGAGCAGTACTTC. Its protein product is CASSASGIVGEQYF.

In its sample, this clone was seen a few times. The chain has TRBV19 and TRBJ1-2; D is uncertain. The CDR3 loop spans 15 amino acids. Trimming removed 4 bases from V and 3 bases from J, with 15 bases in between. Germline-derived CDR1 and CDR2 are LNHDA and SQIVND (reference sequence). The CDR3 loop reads CASSKRLDGDYGYTF. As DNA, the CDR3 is TGTGCCAGTAGTAAAAGGCTAGACGGTGACTATGGCTACACCTTC.

As DNA, the CDR3 is TGTGCCAGCAGAGATTATAGTGGGGCGCGCACTGAAGCTTTCTTT. Residues: CASRDYSGARTEAFF. The gene calls are TRBV6-1 and TRBJ1-1; D might be TRBD1 (5 bases). Between the trimmed V and J ends, which lost 6 bases and 4 bases, there was a span of 18 bases. The germline CDR1 and CDR2 sequences are MNHNS and SASEGT. The CDR3 runs 15 residues.

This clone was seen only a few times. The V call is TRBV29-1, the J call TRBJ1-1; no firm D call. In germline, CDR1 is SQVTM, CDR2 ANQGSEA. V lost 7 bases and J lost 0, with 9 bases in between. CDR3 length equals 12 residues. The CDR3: CSAGRMNTEAFF. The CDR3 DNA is TGCAGCGCAGGACGGATGAACACTGAAGCTTTCTTT.

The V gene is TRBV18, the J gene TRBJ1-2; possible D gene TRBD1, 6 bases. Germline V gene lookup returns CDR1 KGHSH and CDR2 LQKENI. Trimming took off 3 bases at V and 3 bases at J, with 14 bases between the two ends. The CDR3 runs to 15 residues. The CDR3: CASSPLRGADYGYTF. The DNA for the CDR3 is TGTGCCAGCTCACCCCTGAGGGGGGCAGACTATGGCTACACCTTC.

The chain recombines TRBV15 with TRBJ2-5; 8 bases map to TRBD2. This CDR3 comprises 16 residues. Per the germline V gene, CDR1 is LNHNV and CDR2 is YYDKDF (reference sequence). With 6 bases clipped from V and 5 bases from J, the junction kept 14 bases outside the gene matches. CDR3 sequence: CATRPGGSGARETQYF. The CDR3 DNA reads TGTGCCACCAGGCCCGGGGGTAGCGGGGCTCGGGAGACCCAGTACTTC.

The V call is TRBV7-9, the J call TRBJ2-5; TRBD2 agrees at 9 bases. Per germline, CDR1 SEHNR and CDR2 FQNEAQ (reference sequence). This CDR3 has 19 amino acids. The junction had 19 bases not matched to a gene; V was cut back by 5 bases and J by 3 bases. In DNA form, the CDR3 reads TGTGCCAGCAGCCGCCCGCGAGCGGGGGGCTTTAATCGGAAAGAGACCCAGTACTTC. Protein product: CASSRPRAGGFNRKETQYF.

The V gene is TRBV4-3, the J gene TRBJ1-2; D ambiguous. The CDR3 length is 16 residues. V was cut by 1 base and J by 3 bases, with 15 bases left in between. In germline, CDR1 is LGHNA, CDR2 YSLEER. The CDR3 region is CASSQGVGFIDYGYTF. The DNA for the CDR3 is TGCGCCAGCAGCCAAGGTGTTGGCTTTATAGACTATGGCTACACCTTC.

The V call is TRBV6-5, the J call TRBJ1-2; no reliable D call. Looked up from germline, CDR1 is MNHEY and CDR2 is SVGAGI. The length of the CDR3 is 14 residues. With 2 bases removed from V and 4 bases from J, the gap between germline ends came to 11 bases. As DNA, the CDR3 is TGTGCCAGCAGTTACGGGCAGCCAGGCTATGGCTACACCTTC. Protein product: CASSYGQPGYGYTF.

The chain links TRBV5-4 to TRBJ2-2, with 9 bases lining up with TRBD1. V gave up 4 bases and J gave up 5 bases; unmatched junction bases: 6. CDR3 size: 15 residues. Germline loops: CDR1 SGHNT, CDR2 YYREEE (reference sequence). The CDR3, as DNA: TGTGCCAGCAGCGAATACAGGGGGCGTACCGGGGAGCTGTTTTTT. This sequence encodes CASSEYRGRTGELFF. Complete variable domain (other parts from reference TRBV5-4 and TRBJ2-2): ETGVTQSPTHLIKTRGQQVTLRCSSQSGHNTVSWYQQALGQGPQFIFQYYREEENGRGNFPPRFSGLQFPNYSSELNVNALELDDSALYLCASSEYRGRTGELFFGEGSRLTVL.

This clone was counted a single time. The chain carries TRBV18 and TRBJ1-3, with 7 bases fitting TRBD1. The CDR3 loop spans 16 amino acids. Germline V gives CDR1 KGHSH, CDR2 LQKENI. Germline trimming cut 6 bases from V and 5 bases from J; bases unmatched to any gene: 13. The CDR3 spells CASSPRGDSFRNTIYF. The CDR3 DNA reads TGTGCCAGCTCCCCCAGAGGGGACAGCTTTCGAAACACCATATATTTT. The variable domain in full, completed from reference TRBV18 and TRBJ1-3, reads NAGVMQNPRHLVRRRGQEARLRCSPMKGHSHVYWYRQLPEEGLKFMVYLQKENIIDESGMPKERFSAEFPKEGPSILRIQQVVRGDSAAYFCASSPRGDSFRNTIYFGEGSWLTVV.

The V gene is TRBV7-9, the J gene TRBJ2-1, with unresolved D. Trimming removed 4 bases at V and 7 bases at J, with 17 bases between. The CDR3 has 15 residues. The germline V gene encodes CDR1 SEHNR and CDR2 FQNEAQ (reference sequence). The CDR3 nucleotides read TGTGCCAGCAGCTCCCCTTGGCCACCCCAGAATGAGCAGTTCTTC. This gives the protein CASSSPWPPQNEQFF. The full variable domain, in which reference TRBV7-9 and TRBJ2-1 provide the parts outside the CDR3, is DTGVSQNPRHKITKRGQNVTFRCDPISEHNRLYWYRQTLGQGPEFLTYFQNEAQLEKSRLLSDRFSAERPKGSFSTLEIQRTEQGDSAMYLCASSSPWPPQNEQFFGPGTRLTVL.

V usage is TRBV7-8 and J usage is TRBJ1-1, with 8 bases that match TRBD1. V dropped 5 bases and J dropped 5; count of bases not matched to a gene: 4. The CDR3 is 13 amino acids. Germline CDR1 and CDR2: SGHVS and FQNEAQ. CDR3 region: CASSIQGVTEAFF. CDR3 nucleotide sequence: TGTGCCAGCAGCATACAGGGGGTGACTGAAGCTTTCTTT. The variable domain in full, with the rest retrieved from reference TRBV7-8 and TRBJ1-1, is GAGVSQSPRYKVAKRGQDVALRCDPISGHVSLFWYQQALGQGPEFLTYFQNEAQLDKSGLPSDRFFAERPEGSVSTLKIQRTQQEDSAVYLCASSIQGVTEAFFGQGTRLTVV.

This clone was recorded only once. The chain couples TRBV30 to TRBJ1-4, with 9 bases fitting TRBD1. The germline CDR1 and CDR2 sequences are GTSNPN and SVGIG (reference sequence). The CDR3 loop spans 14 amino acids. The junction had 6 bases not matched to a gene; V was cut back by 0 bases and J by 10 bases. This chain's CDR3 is CAWSVWTGEGKLFF. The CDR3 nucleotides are TGTGCCTGGAGTGTGTGGACAGGGGAGGGAAAACTGTTTTTT.

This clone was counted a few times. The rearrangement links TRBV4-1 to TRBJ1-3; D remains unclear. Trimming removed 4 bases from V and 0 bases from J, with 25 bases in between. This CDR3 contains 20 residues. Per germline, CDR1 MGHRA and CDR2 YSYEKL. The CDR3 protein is CASSRRPLGLGSSSGNTIYF. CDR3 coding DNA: TGCGCCAGCAGCCGACGTCCGCTGGGTCTAGGTTCTAGCTCTGGAAACACCATATATTTT.

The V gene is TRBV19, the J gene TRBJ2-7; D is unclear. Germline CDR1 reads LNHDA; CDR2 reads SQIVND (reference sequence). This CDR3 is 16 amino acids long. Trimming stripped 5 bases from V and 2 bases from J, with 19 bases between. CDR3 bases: TGTGCCAGTAGTCCCCTAAACCCCGTAGGACCCTACGAGCAGTACTTC. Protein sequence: CASSPLNPVGPYEQYF.

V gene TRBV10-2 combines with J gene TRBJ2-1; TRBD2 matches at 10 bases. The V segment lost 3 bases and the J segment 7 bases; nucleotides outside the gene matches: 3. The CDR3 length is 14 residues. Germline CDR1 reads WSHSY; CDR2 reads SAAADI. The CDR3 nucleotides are TGCGCCAGCAGTGAAGAGCGGGGGGGGAATGAGCAGTTCTTC. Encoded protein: CASSEERGGNEQFF.

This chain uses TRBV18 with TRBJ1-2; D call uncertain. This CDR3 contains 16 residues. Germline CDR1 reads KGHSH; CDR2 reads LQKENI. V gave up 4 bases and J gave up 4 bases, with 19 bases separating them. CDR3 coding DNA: TGTGCCAGCTCACTGAACGTCAGGCCCACCTCCTATGGCTACACCTTC. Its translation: CASSLNVRPTSYGYTF.

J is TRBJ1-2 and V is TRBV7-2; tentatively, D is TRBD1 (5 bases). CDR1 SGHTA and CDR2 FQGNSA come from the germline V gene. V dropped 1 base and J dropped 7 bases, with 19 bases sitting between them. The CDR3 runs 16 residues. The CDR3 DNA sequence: TGTGCCAGCAGCTTAGGGTTAGGAGGGGTGAACGGTGGCTACACCTTC. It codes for CASSLGLGGVNGGYTF.

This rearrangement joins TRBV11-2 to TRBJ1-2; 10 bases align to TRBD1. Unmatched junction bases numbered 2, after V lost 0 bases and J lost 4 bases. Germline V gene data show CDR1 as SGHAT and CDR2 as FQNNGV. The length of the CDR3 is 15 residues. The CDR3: CASSLEGQGVYGYTF. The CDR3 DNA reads TGTGCCAGCAGCTTAGAAGGACAGGGGGTCTATGGCTACACCTTC. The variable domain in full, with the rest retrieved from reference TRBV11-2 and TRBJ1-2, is EAGVAQSPRYKIIEKRQSVAFWCNPISGHATLYWYQQILGQGPKLLIQFQNNGVVDDSQLPKDRFSAERLKGVDSTLKIQPAKLEDSAVYLCASSLEGQGVYGYTFGSGTRLTVV.